These 18 T cell receptor beta chains were all obtained from the same sample, sequenced in a study of cytomegalovirus exposure and HLA in healthy donors. With 60 Vbeta and 13 Jbeta primers, the PCR was carried out. TCRdb's table, derived via immunoSEQ multiplex PCR, lists solely in-frame clones and lacks some. The repertoire holds around 300,000 clones, with 84% as singletons. The specimen sequenced was PBMCs. The receptors were sampled from a woman in her forties in good health and CMV-seropositive.

The chain employs TRBV19 and TRBJ1-4; 9 bases fit TRBD1. With 4 bases clipped from V and 7 bases from J, the junction kept 4 bases outside the gene matches. The CDR3 covers 14 residues. CDR1 is LNHDA and CDR2 is SQIVND in the germline V gene (reference sequence). CDR3 bases: TGTGCCAGTAGTACTGTACAGGGGGCTGAAAAACTGTTTTTT. Its protein product is CASSTVQGAEKLFF.

In its sample, this clone was seen once. The chain uses TRBV19 and TRBJ2-5; 10 nucleotides align to TRBD2. The J call may be incorrect, as the DNA end agrees better with TRBJ2-7. CDR3 length: 15 residues. The germline CDR1 and CDR2 sequences are LNHDA and SQIVND (reference sequence). For the CDR3, the DNA is TGTGCCACCAGAATTCTAGCGGGAGCTTCCTACGAGCAGTACTTC. Translated: CATRILAGASYEQYF.

This clone was seen a few times. This chain uses TRBV5-6 with TRBJ2-2; the match to TRBD2 covers 12 bases. V was clipped by 0 bases and J by 6 bases; unmatched bases: 9. This CDR3 is 18 amino acids long. The germline gives CDR1 SGHDT, CDR2 YYEEEE. CDR3 loop: CASSLEGSSGRASGELFF. The CDR3 DNA is TGTGCCAGCAGCTTGGAGGGGTCTAGCGGGAGGGCCTCCGGGGAGCTGTTTTTT.

The chain carries TRBV29-1 and TRBJ1-1; D is unclear. Germline assignment: CDR1 SQVTM and CDR2 ANQGSEA. This CDR3 comprises 9 residues. V lost 6 bases to trimming and J lost 3 bases, with 2 bases between them. The CDR3 sequence is CSVDTEAFF. The CDR3 bases are TGCAGCGTCGACACTGAAGCTTTCTTT. Supplemented by reference TRBV29-1 and TRBJ1-1, the full variable domain reads SAVISQKPSRDICQRGTSLTIQCQVDSQVTMMFWYRQQPGQSLTLIATANQGSEATYESGFVIDKFPISRPNLTFSTLTVSNMSPEDSSIYLCSVDTEAFFGQGTRLTVV.

The chain uses TRBV5-8 and TRBJ1-3; unclear D gene. Looked up from germline, CDR1 is SGHTS and CDR2 is YDEGEE. The V gene lost 4 bases and the J gene lost 4 bases, with 15 bases spanning the gap. This CDR3 has 15 amino acids. The CDR3, as DNA: TGTGCCAGCAGCCGGCCGGGTCAGCTCGGAAACACCATATATTTT. Translated: CASSRPGQLGNTIYF. Supplemented by reference TRBV5-8 and TRBJ1-3, the full variable domain reads EAGVTQSPTHLIKTRGQQATLRCSPISGHTSVYWYQQALGLGLQFLLWYDEGEERNRGNFPPRFSGRQFPNYSSELNVNALELEDSALYLCASSRPGQLGNTIYFGEGSWLTVV.

This chain uses TRBV6-6 with TRBJ1-1; 7 bases align to TRBD1. Trimming took 2 bases from V and 7 from J; bases not matched to a gene: 10. Germline CDR1 reads MNHNY; CDR2 reads SVGAGI (reference sequence). The CDR3 extends over 15 amino acids. The CDR3 loop is CASSYLNPRDSEAFF. The CDR3 coding sequence is TGTGCCAGCAGTTACCTGAACCCCCGGGACAGTGAAGCTTTCTTT.

This chain uses TRBV7-6 with TRBJ2-7; 8 bases align to TRBD2. The CDR3 is made up of 18 amino acids. The germline gives CDR1 SGHVS, CDR2 FNYEAQ. With 0 bases clipped from V and 0 bases from J, the junction kept 10 bases outside the gene matches. CDR3 in amino acids: CASSLAPPGGRLSYEQYF. CDR3 nucleotide sequence: TGTGCCAGCAGCTTAGCGCCCCCTGGCGGGAGGCTCTCCTACGAGCAGTACTTC.

The chain links TRBV6-5 to TRBJ2-1; 11 bases fit TRBD2. Germline lookup yields CDR1 MNHEY and CDR2 SVGAGI. V lost 6 bases, J lost 6 bases, and 4 bases stayed unmatched. CDR3 length: 14 residues. Written as DNA, the CDR3 is TGTGCCAGCAGACATAGCGGGAGGGGCAATGAGCAGTTCTTC. Translation: CASRHSGRGNEQFF.

The V gene is TRBV7-8, the J gene TRBJ2-7, with unresolved D. The CDR3 contains 13 residues. The V end lost 6 bases, the J end lost 4 bases, and 13 bases lay between the germline ends. The germline CDR1 and CDR2 sequences are SGHVS and FQNEAQ. The CDR3 region is CASRPHSRYEQYF. The CDR3 region has the DNA TGTGCCAGCAGACCCCATTCTAGGTACGAGCAGTACTTC.

As concerns this clone: At one end, the junction sequence differs from germline, possibly due to a read error. The V call is TRBV28, the J call TRBJ2-4; TRBD1 matches 8 bases. The CDR3 is 15 amino acids. Germline CDR1 reads MDHEN; CDR2 reads SYDVKM. The DNA of the CDR3 is TGTGCCAGCAGTCCCGCCGGGACAGGCAAAAACAGTCAGTACTTC. Its protein product is CASSPAGTGKNSQYF.

V gene TRBV4-3 combines with J gene TRBJ2-1; tentatively, D is TRBD2 (6 bases). V was shortened by 0 bases and J by 3 bases, with 9 bases between the two germline ends. Germline V gives CDR1 LGHNA, CDR2 YSLEER. CDR3 length: 15 residues. CDR3 nucleotides: TGCGCCAGCAGCCAAGACGTTAGCGGCTACAATGAGCAGTTCTTC. This codes for CASSQDVSGYNEQFF.

The chain joins TRBV6-1 to TRBJ2-7; 9 bases map to TRBD2. V dropped 2 bases and J dropped 7; count of bases not matched to a gene: 9. From germline, CDR1 is MNHNS and CDR2 SASEGT. This CDR3 spans 15 amino acids. The CDR3 bases are TGTGCCAGCAGTGAACCGTCCCTGCTAGCGGGGGAGCAGTACTTC. This sequence encodes CASSEPSLLAGEQYF.

The genes are TRBV14 and TRBJ2-5; D gene uncertain. Trimming shortened V by 4 bases and J by 0 bases, and 15 bases separated the two germline ends. Per the germline V gene, CDR1 is SGHDN and CDR2 is FVKESK. The CDR3 consists of 16 residues. The CDR3 region has the DNA TGTGCCAGCAGCCCAAGTCAACCCCGGTACCAAGAGACCCAGTACTTC. Translation gives CASSPSQPRYQETQYF.

CDR3 region: CSVVFGGEKLFF. CDR3 nucleotide sequence: TGCAGCGTTGTTTTTGGGGGCGAAAAACTGTTTTTT. The chain has TRBV29-1 and TRBJ1-4, with D possibly matching TRBD1 (6 bases). V was pared by 4 bases and J by 8 bases, with 11 bases between. Germline loops: CDR1 SQVTM, CDR2 ANQGSEA. This CDR3 spans 12 amino acids.

The chain joins TRBV4-3 to TRBJ2-7; 9 nucleotides agree with TRBD1. The germline V gene has CDR1 LGHNA and CDR2 YSLEER. The CDR3 loop spans 15 amino acids. The J segment lost 0 bases and the V segment lost 4 bases, leaving 4 bases of the junction unmatched. The CDR3 nucleotides are TGCGCCAGCAGCCCCGGGACAGGGATCTCCTACGAGCAGTACTTC. Encoded protein: CASSPGTGISYEQYF.

V usage is TRBV30 and J usage is TRBJ2-6; TRBD2 agrees at 11 bases. Germline assignment: CDR1 GTSNPN and CDR2 SVGIG (reference sequence). The V and J ends lost 0 bases and 4 bases, in that order; junction bases with no gene match: 11. This CDR3 region has 19 residues. CDR3 DNA sequence: TGTGCCTGGAGTGTAGGTACTAGCGGGAGTCTGGGAGGGGCCAACGTCCTGACTTTC. It specifies CAWSVGTSGSLGGANVLTF.

V is TRBV2 and J is TRBJ2-7; D is unresolved. Trimming cost V 0 bases and J 9 bases, with 9 bases left between them. Germline CDR1 SNHLY, CDR2 FYNNEI. The CDR3 consists of 12 residues. CDR3 sequence reads: CASSEAFLVQYF. Written as DNA, the CDR3 is TGTGCCAGCAGTGAAGCTTTCTTAGTGCAGTACTTC.

The J gene is TRBJ1-2, the V gene TRBV19, with a weak D call TRBD1 (5 bases). The V end lost 3 bases, the J end lost 0 bases, and 17 bases lay between the germline ends. CDR3 length: 17 residues. Germline V gene sequence: CDR1 LNHDA, CDR2 SQIVND (reference sequence). CDR3 loop: CASSMDTRSIPNYGYTF. DNA for the CDR3: TGTGCCAGTAGTATGGACACCCGGAGTATCCCTAACTATGGCTACACCTTC.